The 24 T cell receptor beta chains below come from one sample, sequenced in a study of cytomegalovirus exposure and HLA in healthy donors. The PCR made use of 60 Vbeta and 13 Jbeta primers. Clones were read by immunoSEQ multiplex PCR, and TCRdb kept only the in-frame ones, dropping some. The repertoire holds 30,000 or so clones, with less than 70% as singletons. Sample: PBMCs. The receptor set was obtained from a man in his fifties in good health and CMV-seropositive.

The V gene is TRBV30, the J gene TRBJ2-7, with a possible D match to TRBD1 (6 bases). Germline CDR1 and CDR2: GTSNPN and SVGIG (reference sequence). Trimming cost V 4 bases and J 5 bases, with 15 bases left between them. The CDR3 is made up of 13 amino acids. This CDR3 is CAWNPTGAHEQYF. CDR3 DNA sequence: TGTGCCTGGAACCCGACAGGTGCTCACGAGCAGTACTTC.

This rearrangement joins TRBV5-1 to TRBJ2-2; no clear D gene. CDR1 is SGHRS and CDR2 is YFSETQ in the germline V gene. This CDR3 region has 14 residues. The V and J ends lost 3 bases and 8 bases respectively, with 14 bases between them. The CDR3 sequence: CASSYDKIEGELFF. DNA of the CDR3: TGCGCCAGCAGCTATGACAAAATTGAGGGGGAGCTGTTTTTT. The full variable domain, rest sourced from reference TRBV5-1 and TRBJ2-2, is KAGVTQTPRYLIKTRGQQVTLSCSPISGHRSVSWYQQTPGQGLQFLFEYFSETQRNKGNFPGRFSGRQFSNSRSEMNVSTLELGDSALYLCASSYDKIEGELFFGEGSRLTVL.

This clone was detected a few times. The chain carries TRBV9 and TRBJ1-4; D is uncertain. The length of the CDR3 is 16 residues. V lost 0 bases and J 1 base, leaving 10 bases between the germline ends. Germline V gene data show CDR1 as SGDLS and CDR2 as YYNGEE. In nucleotides, the CDR3 is TGTGCCAGCAGCGTAGACTCTGGGAGAACTAATGAAAAACTGTTTTTT. It specifies CASSVDSGRTNEKLFF. Drawing the rest from reference TRBV9 and TRBJ1-4, the complete variable domain is DSGVTQTPKHLITATGQRVTLRCSPRSGDLSVYWYQQSLDQGLQFLIQYYNGEERAKGNILERFSAQQFPDLHSELNLSSLELGDSALYFCASSVDSGRTNEKLFFGSGTQLSVL.

The chain recombines TRBV5-1 with TRBJ2-5; D is possibly TRBD1 (6 bases). Germline CDR1 reads SGHRS; CDR2 reads YFSETQ. V dropped 4 bases and J dropped 5 bases, with 15 bases sitting between them. The CDR3 consists of 14 residues. The CDR3 region is CASSKATGRETQYF. CDR3 coding DNA: TGCGCCAGCAGCAAGGCGACAGGTCGCGAGACCCAGTACTTC. Using reference TRBV5-1 and TRBJ2-5 for the parts outside the CDR3, the full variable domain is KAGVTQTPRYLIKTRGQQVTLSCSPISGHRSVSWYQQTPGQGLQFLFEYFSETQRNKGNFPGRFSGRQFSNSRSEMNVSTLELGDSALYLCASSKATGRETQYFGPGTRLLVL.

The J gene is TRBJ2-7, the V gene TRBV27; 9 bases fit TRBD1. CDR3 length: 12 amino acids. The germline V gene has CDR1 MNHEY and CDR2 SMNVEV (reference sequence). Germline trimming cut 10 bases from V and 6 bases from J; bases unmatched to any gene: 7. CDR3 in DNA: TGTGCCATCGGACAGGGGCCCCTCGAGCAGTACTTC. Translation: CAIGQGPLEQYF.

As DNA, the CDR3 is TGCAGCGTTGTAGCCGGGGTGAACACTGAAGCTTTCTTT. This gives the protein CSVVAGVNTEAFF. The chain links TRBV29-1 to TRBJ1-1; no firm D call. The germline CDR1 and CDR2 sequences are SQVTM and ANQGSEA. The CDR3 contains 13 residues. The V end was cut by 4 bases, the J end by 0 bases, with 9 bases between.

This clone has more than one count but fewer than ten. This rearrangement joins TRBV15 to TRBJ1-5; D gene ambiguous. V was pared by 5 bases and J by 5 bases, with 13 bases between. Looked up from germline, CDR1 is LNHNV and CDR2 is YYDKDF (reference sequence). The CDR3 sequence is 14 residues long. The CDR3 DNA follows: TGTGCCACCAGCGGAGGAGGTCCGGATCAGCCCCAGCATTTT. Amino acids: CATSGGGPDQPQHF.

This rearrangement joins TRBV5-4 to TRBJ2-7; maybe TRBD1 (6 bases). Germline V gene data show CDR1 as SGHNT and CDR2 as YYREEE (reference sequence). Trimming shortened V by 3 bases and J by 6 bases, and 16 bases separated the two germline ends. This CDR3 has 14 residues. This CDR3 reads CASSSVGGQIEQYF. CDR3 DNA sequence: TGTGCCAGCAGCTCTGTTGGTGGACAGATCGAGCAGTACTTC. Combining the CDR3 with reference TRBV5-4 and TRBJ2-7 gives the whole variable domain ETGVTQSPTHLIKTRGQQVTLRCSSQSGHNTVSWYQQALGQGPQFIFQYYREEENGRGNFPPRFSGLQFPNYSSELNVNALELDDSALYLCASSSVGGQIEQYFGPGTRLTVT.

This clone was recorded only once. The chain combines TRBV4-3 with TRBJ1-5; TRBD1 is a possible D gene (5 bases). V lost 0 bases and J 9 bases, leaving 9 bases between the germline ends. The CDR3 is 13 residues long. The germline V gene encodes CDR1 LGHNA and CDR2 YSLEER. The CDR3 DNA reads as TGCGCCAGCAGCCAAGAGGGGGGAGGGCCCCAGCATTTT. Translated, it gives CASSQEGGGPQHF.

The sample holds a few counts of this clone. The CDR3 ends on some other residue instead of the conserved phenylalanine or tryptophan, so this is likely a read error. As DNA, the CDR3 is TGTGCCAGCGCCGGGGAGGTAGGAAACACCATATATGTT. It encodes CASAGEVGNTIYV. The genes are TRBV9 and TRBJ1-3; D is uncertain. CDR1 SGDLS and CDR2 YYNGEE come from the germline V gene. Trimming stripped 7 bases from V and 4 bases from J, with 12 bases between. The CDR3 extends over 13 amino acids.

The chain joins TRBV5-1 to TRBJ2-7, with TRBD1 identical over 7 bases. V gave up 7 bases and J gave up 7 bases; unmatched junction bases: 11. The germline V gene encodes CDR1 SGHRS and CDR2 YFSETQ. CDR3 length: 13 amino acids. The CDR3 region has the DNA TGCGCCAGCCGAGGGGGCACTCTGGGAGAGCAGTACTTC. Translation: CASRGGTLGEQYF.

This chain connects TRBV9 to TRBJ1-2, with D possibly being TRBD1 (6 bases). Germline V lookup: CDR1 SGDLS, CDR2 YYNGEE. Trimming took off 0 bases at V and 4 bases at J, with 10 bases between the two ends. The CDR3 is made up of 14 amino acids. CDR3 protein: CASSVDTGIYGYTF. The CDR3, as DNA: TGTGCCAGCAGCGTAGACACAGGGATCTATGGCTACACCTTC.

With regard to this clone: The germline gene is not matched at one end of the junction; a read error may be the cause. The chain recombines TRBV2 with TRBJ2-3; 9 bases are shared with TRBD1. The length of the CDR3 is 14 residues. The germline V gene encodes CDR1 SNHLY and CDR2 FYNNEI. The CDR3 bases are TGTGCCAGCAGTGATGAGCACTCTTGGGTGGACAGGGGCTTT. Protein sequence: CASSDEHSWVDRGF.

This chain connects TRBV2 to TRBJ1-6, with D uncertain. V was cut by 11 bases and J by 0 bases, with 8 bases left in between. The CDR3 has 13 amino acids. The V gene's germline CDR1 is SNHLY and CDR2 FYNNEI. The CDR3 is CAVGSSYNSPLHF. The CDR3 bases are TGTGCCGTAGGGAGCTCCTATAATTCACCCCTCCACTTT. Variable domain in full (rest from reference TRBV2 and TRBJ1-6): EPEVTQTPSHQVTQMGQEVILRCVPISNHLYFYWYRQILGQKVEFLVSFYNNEISEKSEIFDDQFSVERPDGSNFTLKIRSTKLEDSAMYFCAVGSSYNSPLHFGNGTRLTVT.

This clone has a single count. This chain connects TRBV30 to TRBJ1-1; TRBD1 aligns across 7 bases. Trimming took 0 bases from V and 4 from J; bases not matched to a gene: 5. This CDR3 spans 14 amino acids. The germline gives CDR1 GTSNPN, CDR2 SVGIG (reference sequence). The CDR3 region has the DNA TGTGCCTGGAGTGTCTTCGACAGGGCCACTGAAGCTTTCTTT. It codes for CAWSVFDRATEAFF.

The rearrangement joins TRBV10-1 to TRBJ2-7; TRBD2 agrees at 8 bases. Germline assignment: CDR1 WNHNN and CDR2 SYGVQD (reference sequence). The CDR3 consists of 15 residues. V lost 3 bases to trimming and J lost 0 bases; unmatched junction nucleotides: 4. The CDR3 spells CASSDQGLDSYEQYF. DNA for the CDR3: TGCGCCAGCAGTGACCAGGGACTAGACTCCTACGAGCAGTACTTC.

The rearrangement uses TRBV6-6 and TRBJ2-7; tentatively, D is TRBD1 (6 bases). Trimming removed 6 bases from V and 0 bases from J, with 12 bases in between. There are 14 residues in the CDR3. The germline CDR1 and CDR2 sequences are MNHNY and SVGAGI (reference sequence). The CDR3 reads CASRRDINSYEQYF. The CDR3, as DNA: TGTGCCAGCAGACGGGACATCAACTCCTACGAGCAGTACTTC.

The gene calls are TRBV29-1 and TRBJ2-2; 7 bases are a match to TRBD2. The V gene's germline CDR1 is SQVTM and CDR2 ANQGSEA. The CDR3 runs 14 residues. The V gene end was trimmed by 5 bases and the J gene end by 6 bases; junction bases not matched to a gene: 9. CDR3 nucleotide sequence: TGCAGCGTTATGGGAGGGACGCGGGCCGGGGAGCTGTTTTTT. It encodes CSVMGGTRAGELFF.

This rearrangement joins TRBV30 to TRBJ2-7, with D possibly matching TRBD2 (5 bases). The V end was cut by 3 bases, the J end by 0 bases, with 9 bases between. The germline CDR1 and CDR2 sequences are GTSNPN and SVGIG (reference sequence). The CDR3 runs 13 residues. CDR3 sequence: CAWSPGNSYEQYF. CDR3 DNA: TGTGCCTGGAGCCCCGGGAACTCCTACGAGCAGTACTTC.

The V call is TRBV5-1, the J call TRBJ2-2; no clear D gene. Germline V gene sequence: CDR1 SGHRS, CDR2 YFSETQ. V was pared by 0 bases and J by 8 bases, with 2 bases between. CDR3 length: 11 amino acids. CDR3 in DNA: TGCGCCAGCAGCTTGGCAGGGGAGCTGTTTTTT. Residues: CASSLAGELFF.

CDR3 sequence: CASGPRKGLLYEQYF. CDR3 bases: TGTGCTAGTGGTCCCCGGAAGGGGCTACTCTACGAGCAGTACTTC. The chain carries TRBV12-5 and TRBJ2-7; tentative D call: TRBD1 (5 bases). Germline values: CDR1 LGHNT, CDR2 FRNRAP. The V end lost 5 bases, the J end lost 3 bases, and 17 bases lay between the germline ends. The CDR3 sequence is 15 residues long.

This clone was picked up a small number of times. CDR3 residues: CASSPNSDYNEQFF. The DNA for the CDR3 is TGTGCCAGCAGCCCTAATAGCGACTACAATGAGCAGTTCTTC. The V gene is TRBV6-4, the J gene TRBJ2-1, with D maybe TRBD2 (5 bases). Per the germline V gene, CDR1 is MRHNA and CDR2 is SNTAGT. V dropped 6 bases and J dropped 3 bases, with 12 bases sitting between them. The CDR3 extends over 14 amino acids.

This sequence joins TRBV5-8 and TRBJ2-1; 12 bases fit TRBD2. Trimming removed 4 bases from V and 8 bases from J; junction bases left unmatched: 13. Germline CDR1 and CDR2: SGHTS and YDEGEE. This CDR3 spans 17 amino acids. The CDR3 nucleotides are TGTGCCAGCAGCCTGGTTGCTAGCGGGAGGGCCGTTTATGAGCAGTTCTTC. Translated: CASSLVASGRAVYEQFF.

The chain employs TRBV29-1 and TRBJ2-7, with TRBD1 as a possible D gene (7 bases). V shed 6 bases and J shed 3 bases, with 15 bases lying between them. There are 13 residues in the CDR3. CDR1 and CDR2 from the germline V gene are SQVTM and ANQGSEA. The CDR3 DNA sequence: TGCAGCGTGCGGGACAGTGGTTACTACGAGCAGTACTTC. It yields the protein CSVRDSGYYEQYF.